Following are 18 T cell receptor beta chains from one sample sequenced in a study of CD8+CD57+ T cells in acquired aplastic anemia. Genomic DNA templated the TCR beta VDJ and CDR3 profiling. TCRdb called the reads again in MiXCR, with one record for every CDR3 protein. The table has under 200,000 distinct CDR3 sequences, approximately 48% seen once. Flow cytometry had shown expanded CD8+CD57+ cells in the patients chosen for sequencing. The sequenced sample consisted of sorted CD4+, CD8+, or CD8+CD57+ T cells (not recorded which) from PBMCs. The receptors here all came from a human donor with aplastic anemia.

This rearrangement joins TRBV9 to TRBJ2-1; 10 nucleotides line up with TRBD1. Germline assignment: CDR1 SGDLS and CDR2 YYNGEE. The V segment lost 4 bases and the J segment 6 bases; nucleotides outside the gene matches: 16. There are 18 residues in the CDR3. The CDR3 DNA follows: TGTGCCAGCAGCTCCCCTTTGGGCGTGGGGACAGGGGTCAATGAGCAGTTCTTC. It codes for CASSSPLGVGTGVNEQFF.

There are many counts of this clonotype. The chain carries TRBV15 and TRBJ2-7; D possibly matches TRBD1 or TRBD2 (5 bases each). Germline V gene sequence: CDR1 LNHNV, CDR2 YYDKDF (reference sequence). Trimming took off 2 bases at V and 0 bases at J, with 14 bases between the two ends. The CDR3 consists of 16 residues. The DNA of the CDR3 is TGTGCCACCAGCAGACAACAGAGGGGCAGCTCCTACGAGCAGTACTTC. Translation: CATSRQQRGSSYEQYF.

This chain's CDR3 is CAVQGGGNTGELFF. The CDR3 DNA sequence: TGTGCCGTACAGGGAGGCGGAAACACCGGGGAGCTGTTTTTT. This chain links TRBV2 with TRBJ2-2; D assignment may be TRBD1 or TRBD2 (6 bases each). Looked up from germline, CDR1 is SNHLY and CDR2 is FYNNEI. Trimming stripped 11 bases from V and 2 bases from J, with 15 bases between. The CDR3 loop spans 14 amino acids. Supplemented by reference TRBV2 and TRBJ2-2, the full variable domain reads EPEVTQTPSHQVTQMGQEVILRCVPISNHLYFYWYRQILGQKVEFLVSFYNNEISEKSEIFDDQFSVERPDGSNFTLKIRSTKLEDSAMYFCAVQGGGNTGELFFGEGSRLTVL.

This clonotype has only a few counts. The chain joins TRBV7-6 to TRBJ2-7; 7 nucleotides align to TRBD1. V lost 2 bases and J lost 3; bases outside the gene matches: 4. CDR3 length: 14 residues. Germline lookup yields CDR1 SGHVS and CDR2 FNYEAQ. CDR3 nucleotides: TGTGCCAGCAGCTTAATAGGGGGCGGCTACGAGCAGTACTTC. Residues: CASSLIGGGYEQYF. Supplemented by reference TRBV7-6 and TRBJ2-7, the full variable domain reads GAGVSQSPRYKVTKRGQDVALRCDPISGHVSLYWYRQALGQGPEFLTYFNYEAQQDKSGLPNDRFSAERPEGSISTLTIQRTEQRDSAMYRCASSLIGGGYEQYFGPGTRLTVT.

The chain carries TRBV24-1 and TRBJ1-2, with 9 bases that match TRBD1. Per the germline V gene, CDR1 is KGHDR and CDR2 is SFDVKD. With V trimmed by 5 bases and J by 4 bases, 16 bases remained unmatched. This CDR3 contains 18 residues. The CDR3 protein is CATSARDRVYPCIYGYTF. DNA of the CDR3: TGTGCCACCAGTGCCCGGGACAGGGTTTACCCATGTATCTATGGCTACACCTTC.

The chain has TRBV7-9 and TRBJ2-5; 10 bases line up with TRBD2. Germline lookup yields CDR1 SEHNR and CDR2 FQNEAQ (reference sequence). V lost 5 bases to trimming and J lost 3 bases; unmatched junction nucleotides: 6. The CDR3 sequence is 15 residues long. The CDR3 region is CASSTTLAGKETQYF. The DNA of the CDR3 is TGTGCCAGCAGCACCACACTAGCGGGGAAAGAGACCCAGTACTTC. The complete variable domain, with remaining parts taken from reference TRBV7-9 and TRBJ2-5, reads DTGVSQNPRHKITKRGQNVTFRCDPISEHNRLYWYRQTLGQGPEFLTYFQNEAQLEKSRLLSDRFSAERPKGSFSTLEIQRTEQGDSAMYLCASSTTLAGKETQYFGPGTRLLVL.

The rearrangement joins TRBV7-2 to TRBJ2-5, with D maybe TRBD2 (7 bases). Germline CDR1 and CDR2: SGHTA and FQGNSA. Trimming removed 4 bases from V and 4 bases from J, with 16 bases in between. This CDR3 has 15 residues. The CDR3 spells CASSSYGGRGETQYF. The DNA for the CDR3 is TGTGCCAGCAGCTCTTACGGGGGGCGCGGAGAGACCCAGTACTTC.

This clonotype was seen many times. DNA of the CDR3: TGTGCCATCGGGACAGCTATGGGTGAGCAGTTCTTC. Translation gives CAIGTAMGEQFF. The V gene is TRBV24-1, the J gene TRBJ2-1, with TRBD1 matching over 7 bases. The CDR3 is 12 residues long. The V gene end was trimmed by 11 bases and the J gene end by 9 bases; junction bases not matched to a gene: 9. Germline CDR1 reads KGHDR; CDR2 reads SFDVKD.

This clonotype was seen more than once but under ten times. This chain uses TRBV5-1 with TRBJ1-1, with D unresolved. V lost 2 bases, J lost 2 bases, and 16 bases lay in between. Per the germline V gene, CDR1 is SGHRS and CDR2 is YFSETQ. CDR3 length equals 16 residues. CDR3 DNA: TGCGCCAGCAGCTTATTTCCCCGAGCAGACAACACTGAAGCTTTCTTT. This gives the protein CASSLFPRADNTEAFF.

Turning to this clonotype: The limits of the CDR3 on the DNA are not certain, so only TCRdb's listed CDR3 is given. The genes are TRBV2 and TRBJ1-1; no DNA check was done on the table's D call, TRBD1. Germline V lookup: CDR1 SNHLY, CDR2 FYNNEI. The CDR3 has 13 amino acids, counting both end residues. The CDR3 here is CATWGRGSDEALF.

This clonotype was seen many times. This chain connects TRBV20-1 to TRBJ2-2; possible D gene TRBD2, 6 bases. The CDR3 is made up of 16 amino acids. Germline V gene lookup returns CDR1 DFQATT and CDR2 SNEGSKA (reference sequence). Trimming stripped 0 bases from V and 1 base from J, with 12 bases between. The CDR3: CSARDGEGLNTGELFF. The CDR3 bases are TGCAGTGCTAGAGATGGTGAGGGACTGAACACCGGGGAGCTGTTTTTT.

For this clonotype: A much larger clone lies one base from this, so it may be a read error. The chain joins TRBV19 to TRBJ2-7, with 9 bases fitting TRBD2. The germline CDR1 and CDR2 sequences are LNHDA and SQIVND (reference sequence). This CDR3 contains 16 residues. The DNA for the CDR3 is TGTGCCAGTAGTAGCGGCGGGAGGGCCGTGGACTACGGGCAGTACTTC. Its translation is CASSSGGRAVDYGQYF.

Ten or more counts support this clonotype. Written as DNA, the CDR3 is TGTGCCAGCAGTGTCCAGCCCCCTAGGAAGCAGTTCTTC. This translates into CASSVQPPRKQFF. The V gene is TRBV2, the J gene TRBJ2-1; D gene unclear. V lost 4 bases and J 11 bases, leaving 15 bases between the germline ends. The CDR3 consists of 13 residues. Germline V gives CDR1 SNHLY, CDR2 FYNNEI. The full variable domain, in which reference TRBV2 and TRBJ2-1 provide the parts outside the CDR3, is EPEVTQTPSHQVTQMGQEVILRCVPISNHLYFYWYRQILGQKVEFLVSFYNNEISEKSEIFDDQFSVERPDGSNFTLKIRSTKLEDSAMYFCASSVQPPRKQFFGPGTRLTVL.

This clonotype was detected once. A much larger clonotype is one base distant, so this may be a read error. The V gene is TRBV9, the J gene TRBJ1-2; 11 bases map to TRBD1. The junction had 7 bases not matched to a gene; V was cut back by 4 bases and J by 5 bases. Germline lookup yields CDR1 SGDLS and CDR2 YYNGEE. The CDR3 has 15 amino acids. The CDR3 region has the DNA TGTGCCAGCAGCCCCTGGACAGGGGGCCGGTATGGCTACACCTTC. Translating it yields CASSPWTGGRYGYTF.

V is TRBV20-1 and J is TRBJ2-3, with 9 bases matching TRBD2. With 3 bases clipped from V and 5 bases from J, the junction kept 21 bases outside the gene matches. This CDR3 spans 19 amino acids. Germline V CDR1 and CDR2: DFQATT, SNEGSKA (reference sequence). CDR3: CSASRPFPSGGFGGDTQYF. The DNA of the CDR3 is TGCAGTGCTAGTCGGCCCTTTCCCAGCGGGGGGTTTGGGGGAGATACGCAGTATTTT.

V usage is TRBV3-1 and J usage is TRBJ2-1, with no clear D. Per the germline V gene, CDR1 is LGHDT and CDR2 is YNNKEL (reference sequence). This CDR3 has 14 residues. V lost 0 bases to trimming and J lost 9 bases, with 12 bases between them. The CDR3 reads CASSQDLPGGEQFF. DNA for the CDR3: TGTGCCAGCAGCCAAGATCTTCCGGGCGGTGAGCAGTTCTTC.

This clonotype was picked up many times. The chain carries TRBV5-1 and TRBJ1-1; tentative D call: TRBD1 (5 bases). Germline V CDR1 and CDR2: SGHRS, YFSETQ. The ends were cut back, 2 bases at V and 4 bases at J, with 15 bases in the middle. The CDR3 sequence is 15 residues long. CDR3 sequence reads: CASSLGQGGSTEAFF. CDR3 DNA sequence: TGCGCCAGCAGCTTAGGGCAGGGAGGGAGCACTGAAGCTTTCTTT.

This clonotype was recorded many times. This chain links TRBV6-1 with TRBJ1-6; the D is unclear. The CDR3 sequence is 15 residues long. CDR1 and CDR2 from the germline V gene are MNHNS and SASEGT. Trimming took off 4 bases at V and 6 bases at J, with 13 bases between the two ends. DNA for the CDR3: TGTGCCAGCAGTGCACCTAGGACCGCTAATTCACCCCTCCACTTT. Translation gives CASSAPRTANSPLHF.